This T cell receptor beta chain derives from a study of T cell repertoires in cytomegalovirus infection (dated by TCRdb to the late 2010s). General notes on the study: Alongside well-studied HLA-B-restricted epitopes, the peptide stimulations were aimed at recently identified HLA-C-restricted CMV epitopes, whose presentation resists viral immunomodulation. Because public TCR beta signatures pointed to carriage of CMV infection together with the matching HLA type, the HLA type of each donor mattered for the analysis. Here is what the overall study found, with its caveats: In both this cohort and an independent cohort of 352 donors, the cumulative frequency of public TCR beta family members distinguished carriers of CMV infection plus the relevant HLA type. The ex vivo response was dominated by HLA-C-restricted CMV-specific TCR beta clonotypes, and the single most frequent clonotype in two of eight donors was supplied by these HLA-C-restricted clonotypes.

Sequencing was performed on an Illumina HiSeq 1500. Using fastp trimming at Q25 and MiXCR clonotype assembly, TCRdb reanalyzed the public sequencing data and kept in-frame beta chains. Every CDR3 protein is listed once, alongside the most common genes and DNA of its rows. The sample includes some 350,000 distinct CDR3 sequences, with 25% to 35% observed a single time. The ten largest make up 20% of the sample. For this clonotype: The antigen this receptor binds is unknown. Base qualities are not at hand, and no much larger clone is one base apart.

Cut back by 7 bases and 1 base, the V and J ends lie 13 bases apart. The CDR3 measures 14 amino acids from cysteine to phenylalanine. Only CDR3 DNA is held: 42 bases, read in frame from base 1. Reading the germline V gene (reference sequence) gives CDR1 LNHDA and CDR2 SQIVND. Per the publication, the treatment or condition label means: in vitro stimulation with specific CMV peptide epitopes to enrich CMV-specific T cells. The chain is assembled from TRBV19 and TRBJ1-1; perhaps TRBD1 is the D gene, with 5 bases matching. The sequence was collected from a human donor in good health (CMV status not recorded). Some clones in this sample may be carry-over from other donors' samples. The sequencing here drew on cultured PBMCs, taken from culture after CMV antigen stimulation. This receptor carries the CDR3 CASTQQARNTEAFF. In nucleotide form, the sequence is TGTGCCAGTACCCAACAGGCCCGGAACACTGAAGCTTTCTTT.